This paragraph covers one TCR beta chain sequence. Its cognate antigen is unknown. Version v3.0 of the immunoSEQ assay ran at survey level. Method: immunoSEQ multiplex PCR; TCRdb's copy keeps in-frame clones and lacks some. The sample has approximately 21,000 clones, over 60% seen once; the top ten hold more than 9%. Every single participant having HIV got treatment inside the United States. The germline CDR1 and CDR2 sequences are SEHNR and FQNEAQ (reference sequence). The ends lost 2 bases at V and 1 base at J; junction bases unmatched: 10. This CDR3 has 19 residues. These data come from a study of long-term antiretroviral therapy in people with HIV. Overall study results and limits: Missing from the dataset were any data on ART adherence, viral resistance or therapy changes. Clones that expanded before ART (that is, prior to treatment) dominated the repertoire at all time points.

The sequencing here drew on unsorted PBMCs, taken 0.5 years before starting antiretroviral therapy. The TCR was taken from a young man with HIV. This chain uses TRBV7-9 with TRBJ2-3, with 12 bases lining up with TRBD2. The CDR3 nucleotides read TGTGCCAGCAGCTTATTAAGGGCTAGCGGGAGGGTCGGCACAGATACGCAGTATTTT. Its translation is CASSLLRASGRVGTDTQYF.